Listed here are 6 T cell receptor beta chains from one sample, sequenced in a study of Graves' ophthalmopathy and Graves' hyperthyroidism. Amplification of the TCR beta CDR3 regions used RNA transcripts (as template). The library came from an HTBI-primed first-round RT-PCR and a second-round multiplex PCR. From the multiplex PCR reads, TCRdb called clonotypes with MiXCR, one entry per CDR3 protein. Counted here are around 520,000 distinct CDR3 sequences, roughly 39% occurring once; the ten biggest clones make up around 4%. Source material: peripheral blood or thyroid tissue (not recorded which). The source of these receptors is an adult man with Graves' hyperthyroidism.

This clonotype showed up many times. The chain uses TRBV7-9 and TRBJ2-7; D gene ambiguous. The CDR3 covers 13 residues. The germline V and J ends were trimmed by 10 bases and 0 bases, with 13 bases remaining between them. Germline values: CDR1 SEHNR, CDR2 FQNEAQ (reference sequence). The CDR3 DNA is TGTGCCACCTTTCCAATTAGCTCCTACGAGCAGTACTTC. Amino acid sequence: CATFPISSYEQYF.

The chain joins TRBV9 to TRBJ2-7, with no clear D. This CDR3 has 14 residues. Germline CDR1 is SGDLS and CDR2 is YYNGEE. V shed 6 bases and J shed 2 bases, with 15 bases lying between them. Here the CDR3 DNA reads TGTGCCAGCAACCCTGACGGGCAAGCCTACGAGCAGTACTTC. Residues: CASNPDGQAYEQYF.

This clonotype appeared many times. The chain carries TRBV12-3 or TRBV12-4 and TRBJ2-5; D is ambiguous. The CDR3 spans 12 residues. V was cut by 4 bases and J by 5 bases, with 8 bases left in between. The CDR3 reads CASSSLEETQYF. CDR3 nucleotide sequence: TGTGCCAGCAGTTCCCTCGAGGAGACCCAGTACTTC.

The rearrangement links TRBV5-6 to TRBJ2-5; no clear D. Germline CDR1 reads SGHDT; CDR2 reads YYEEEE. The V end was cut by 2 bases, the J end by 4 bases, with 9 bases between. This CDR3 is 13 amino acids long. CDR3 sequence reads: CASSFGPAETQYF. The CDR3, as DNA: TGTGCCAGCAGCTTTGGGCCCGCAGAGACCCAGTACTTC.

The rearrangement links TRBV7-6 to TRBJ1-2; D gene unclear. The germline V gene has CDR1 SGHVS and CDR2 FNYEAQ. The CDR3 runs 13 residues. The V end was cut by 5 bases, the J end by 8 bases, with 15 bases between. CDR3 DNA: TGTGCCAGCAGCCCCACGCTCCCGGGGGGCTACACCTTC. Amino acid sequence: CASSPTLPGGYTF. Together with reference TRBV7-6 and TRBJ1-2, the CDR3 gives the full variable domain: GAGVSQSPRYKVTKRGQDVALRCDPISGHVSLYWYRQALGQGPEFLTYFNYEAQQDKSGLPNDRFSAERPEGSISTLTIQRTEQRDSAMYRCASSPTLPGGYTFGSGTRLTVV.

This clonotype was observed a single time. CDR3 DNA: TGCAGCGTTGCCGGGACAGGGGCTGGTGAAAAACTGTTTTTT. Translated: CSVAGTGAGEKLFF. The chain recombines TRBV29-1 with TRBJ1-4; TRBD1 aligns across 10 bases. Trimming removed 4 bases from V and 7 bases from J; junction bases left unmatched: 6. This CDR3 region has 14 residues. Per germline, CDR1 SQVTM and CDR2 ANQGSEA.